This T cell receptor (beta chain) was sequenced in a study of cytomegalovirus exposure and HLA in healthy donors. Study conclusions and caveats: The records held CMV serostatus as the only immune exposure information.

A multiplex PCR was run with 60 Vbeta primers and 13 Jbeta primers. Assay used: immunoSEQ multiplex PCR; TCRdb lists only in-frame clones, some missing. The profile shows about 130,000 clones, around four fifths of them singletons. In the case of this clone: Its antigen is unidentified.

This sequence originates from a man aged 40-49 years in good health and CMV-seronegative. The sample taken for sequencing was PBMCs.

This chain's CDR3 is CAISGGTTSYEQYF. The CDR3, as DNA: TGTGCCATCAGCGGGGGGACCACAAGCTACGAGCAGTACTTC. V and J are TRBV10-3 and TRBJ2-7; 7 bases fit TRBD2. Germline trimming cut 6 bases from V and 3 bases from J; bases unmatched to any gene: 8. Germline CDR1 reads ENHRY; CDR2 reads SYGVKD. This CDR3 comprises 14 residues.